This TCR beta chain was identified during a study of PD-1 blockade in mismatch repair-deficient tumors. Across the study: Enrolled about 2013-2017, patients had progressing, pretreated mismatch repair-deficient cancers of over nine types.

The data were produced by immunoSEQ multiplex PCR, yet TCRdb's version contains in-frame clones alone and is incomplete. Among about 110,000 clones listed, roughly 80% were seen once. Trimming took 9 bases from V and 6 from J; bases not matched to a gene: 1. From germline, CDR1 is LNHDA and CDR2 SQIVND (reference sequence). CDR3 length equals 13 residues. TCRs were sequenced from a few patients responding to pembrolizumab. The receptor was isolated from an adult with mismatch repair-deficient cancer. Specimen: peripheral blood, collected approximately 64 weeks after starting pembrolizumab. The V call is TRBV19, the J call TRBJ2-1; TRBD2 matches 14 bases. The CDR3 protein is CASGTSGSNEQFF. DNA of the CDR3: TGTGCCAGCGGGACTAGCGGGAGCAATGAGCAGTTCTTC.